This T cell receptor beta chain stems from a study of T cell responses to AZD1222 COVID-19 vaccine. Study findings and constraints: When two AZD1222 doses had been given, Spike-specific TCR breadth and depth rose. The span of vaccine-associated CD4 TCRs extended across spike, with dominance at 160-218 and 743-854. Donor demographics were predominantly white British with a female majority; clonal diversity may be underestimated.

The CDR3 runs to 13 residues. Germline CDR1 reads MNHEY; CDR2 reads SVGAGI. The trim removed 8 bases at V and 2 bases at J, leaving 5 bases unmatched. In its sample, this clone was seen once. Its cognate antigen is unknown. Measured with immunoSEQ multiplex PCR; TCRdb has only the in-frame clones, and not every one. The sample includes roughly 100,000 clones, more than 75% of them seen just once. The receptor was derived from an adult in good health. V is TRBV6-5 and J is TRBJ2-7; 8 nucleotides line up with TRBD1. The specimen comprised peripheral blood, sampled on day 0 of AZD1222 vaccination. The CDR3 coding sequence is TGTGCCAGCGAACAGGGGGTTCCCTACGAGCAGTACTTC. Protein sequence: CASEQGVPYEQYF.